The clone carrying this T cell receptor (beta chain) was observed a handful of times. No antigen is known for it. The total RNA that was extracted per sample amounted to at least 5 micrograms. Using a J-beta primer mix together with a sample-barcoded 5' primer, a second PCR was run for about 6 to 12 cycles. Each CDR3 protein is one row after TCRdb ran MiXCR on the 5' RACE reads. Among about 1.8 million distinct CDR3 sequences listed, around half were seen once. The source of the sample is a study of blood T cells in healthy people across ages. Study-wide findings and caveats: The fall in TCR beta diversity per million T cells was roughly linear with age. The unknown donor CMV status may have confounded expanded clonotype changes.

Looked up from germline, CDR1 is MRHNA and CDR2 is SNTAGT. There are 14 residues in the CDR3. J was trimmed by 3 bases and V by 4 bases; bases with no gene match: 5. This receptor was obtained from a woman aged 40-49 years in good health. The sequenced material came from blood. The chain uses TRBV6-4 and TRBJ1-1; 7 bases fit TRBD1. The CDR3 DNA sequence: TGTGCCAGCAGTGCGACAGGGCTCTACACTGAAGCTTTCTTT. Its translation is CASSATGLYTEAFF.